These 24 T cell receptor beta chains were all obtained from the same sample, sequenced in a study of T cells and Merkel cell carcinoma outcomes. The data were produced by immunoSEQ multiplex PCR, yet TCRdb's version contains in-frame clones alone and is incomplete. In the table there are under 25,000 clones, approximately 80% of which are singletons. Sequencing was performed on tumor tissue from Merkel cell carcinoma. The receptors stem from a human donor with Merkel cell carcinoma.

The V and J genes are TRBV5-1 and TRBJ1-1; D is uncertain. This CDR3 is built from 17 residues. Germline V gives CDR1 SGHRS, CDR2 YFSETQ. Deletions cut 1 base from V and 0 bases from J, with 16 bases between. The CDR3: CASSLHTGWNLNTEAFF. The CDR3 DNA follows: TGCGCCAGCAGCTTGCACACGGGGTGGAACTTGAACACTGAAGCTTTCTTT.

Relative to its sample, this clone is medium-sized. The chain is built from TRBV4-1 and TRBJ2-5, with TRBD2 matching 9 bases. CDR3 length: 16 amino acids. V lost 2 bases, J lost 5 bases, and 9 bases stayed unmatched. CDR1 is MGHRA, CDR2 YSYEKL, per germline. For the CDR3, the DNA is TGCGCCAGCAGCCAACCCGCGGGAGGGGCGGCCGAGACCCAGTACTTC. It codes for CASSQPAGGAAETQYF.

This clone has just one count. Other DNA sequences in the same sample also yield this CDR3. The chain has TRBV12-5 and TRBJ2-1; D is ambiguous. V was clipped by 1 base and J by 7 bases, with 5 bases between them. Germline V gene lookup returns CDR1 LGHNT and CDR2 FRNRAP. This CDR3 has 12 residues. In nucleotides, the CDR3 is TGTGCTAGTGGTTTGGATGTTAATGAGCAGTTCTTC. This translates into CASGLDVNEQFF.

This chain links TRBV6-1 with TRBJ1-2, with no clear D. Germline V gives CDR1 MNHNS, CDR2 SASEGT. The V end lost 7 bases, the J end lost 5 bases, and 5 bases lay between the germline ends. This CDR3 has 10 residues. In DNA form, the CDR3 reads TGTGCCAGCAATGGGTATGGCTACACCTTC. Its protein product is CASNGYGYTF.

The count of this clone is one. In nucleotides, the CDR3 is TGTGCCAGCAGCTTGAACACTGAAGCTTTCTTT. Protein: CASSLNTEAFF. The chain uses TRBV7-9 and TRBJ1-1, with D uncertain. The CDR3 extends over 11 amino acids. Germline lookup yields CDR1 SEHNR and CDR2 FQNEAQ (reference sequence). The V gene lost 3 bases and the J gene lost 1 base, with 0 bases spanning the gap.

The table lists this clone with a few counts. The rearrangement joins TRBV6-1 to TRBJ1-1; D might be TRBD1 (6 bases). Trimming took 2 bases from V and 3 from J, leaving 13 bases between them. The length of the CDR3 is 15 residues. Germline V gene data show CDR1 as MNHNS and CDR2 as SASEGT. This CDR3 is CASSEWGGGDTEAFF. CDR3 coding DNA: TGTGCCAGCAGTGAATGGGGAGGGGGGGACACTGAAGCTTTCTTT.

This clone was picked up a small number of times. The chain links TRBV2 to TRBJ2-3; D is unresolved. There are 15 residues in the CDR3. CDR1 SNHLY and CDR2 FYNNEI come from the germline V gene. V was clipped by 1 base and J by 0 bases, with 8 bases between them. As DNA, the CDR3 is TGTGCCAGCAGTGAAGGCAGGCGTAGCACAGATACGCAGTATTTT. It translates to CASSEGRRSTDTQYF.

V and J are TRBV11-2 and TRBJ2-7; 11 nucleotides agree with TRBD2. The CDR3 has 14 amino acids. The V and J ends lost 1 base and 7 bases, in that order; junction bases with no gene match: 3. The germline gives CDR1 SGHAT, CDR2 FQNNGV. CDR3 sequence (DNA): TGTGCCAGCAGCTTAGGGCTAGCGGGAGGTGAGCAGTACTTC. Translating it yields CASSLGLAGGEQYF.

This clone was found once. This chain joins TRBV28 and TRBJ2-1, with 8 positions matching TRBD2. Trimming at V came to 6 bases and at J to 0 bases, leaving 10 bases not matched to a gene. There are 17 residues in the CDR3. Germline loops: CDR1 MDHEN, CDR2 SYDVKM. The chain's CDR3 is CASREGSGSVSYNEQFF. The CDR3 coding sequence is TGTGCCAGCAGGGAGGGGAGCGGGAGTGTCTCCTACAATGAGCAGTTCTTC.

This chain links TRBV7-2 with TRBJ2-7, with no clear D. Germline V gene lookup returns CDR1 SGHTA and CDR2 FQGNSA. The CDR3 contains 13 residues. V was clipped by 2 bases and J by 2 bases, with 7 bases between them. This CDR3 reads CASSLPTTYEQYF. The CDR3 DNA is TGTGCCAGCAGCTTACCAACAACCTACGAGCAGTACTTC.

The rearrangement links TRBV14 to TRBJ2-7; D call uncertain. Germline assignment: CDR1 SGHDN and CDR2 FVKESK. The V gene lost 2 bases and the J gene lost 2 bases, with 7 bases spanning the gap. The CDR3 totals 13 residues. The DNA of the CDR3 is TGTGCCAGCAGCCAACAGGTCACCTACGAGCAGTACTTC. Its protein product is CASSQQVTYEQYF.

The V and J genes are TRBV19 and TRBJ1-5; no definite D call. Germline V gene sequence: CDR1 LNHDA, CDR2 SQIVND (reference sequence). V was trimmed by 6 bases and J by 4 bases, leaving 10 bases between them. This CDR3 has 13 amino acids. The CDR3 DNA is TGTGCCAGTAGCCCCATGGGGAATCAGCCCCAGCATTTT. It encodes CASSPMGNQPQHF. The variable domain in full, with the rest retrieved from reference TRBV19 and TRBJ1-5, is DGGITQSPKYLFRKEGQNVTLSCEQNLNHDAMYWYRQDPGQGLRLIYYSQIVNDFQKGDIAEGYSVSREKKESFPLTVTSAQKNPTAFYLCASSPMGNQPQHFGDGTRLSIL.

The chain employs TRBV4-1 and TRBJ2-7, with D unclear. Germline V gene data show CDR1 as MGHRA and CDR2 as YSYEKL. The CDR3 consists of 14 residues. Trimming shortened V by 1 base and J by 6 bases, and 13 bases separated the two germline ends. In DNA, the CDR3 is TGCGCCAGCAGCCAAGGTTTGGGCCCTACCGAGCAGTACTTC. This translates into CASSQGLGPTEQYF.

The chain is built from TRBV4-1 and TRBJ1-3; the D is unclear. Germline V gene lookup returns CDR1 MGHRA and CDR2 YSYEKL. V was trimmed by 4 bases and J by 2 bases, leaving 15 bases between them. The CDR3 contains 16 residues. Here the CDR3 DNA reads TGCGCCAGCAGCCCTTCATTGCTCGTAACTGGAAACACCATATATTTT. As protein: CASSPSLLVTGNTIYF.

J is TRBJ1-5 and V is TRBV6-5; D uncertain. Between the trimmed V and J ends, which lost 0 bases and 0 bases, there was a span of 6 bases. Germline loops: CDR1 MNHEY, CDR2 SVGAGI. This CDR3 is built from 15 residues. In nucleotides, the CDR3 is TGTGCCAGCAGTTACTCGGGTTATAGCAATCAGCCCCAGCATTTT. This translates into CASSYSGYSNQPQHF.

The gene calls are TRBV5-1 and TRBJ2-7; D is unresolved. V was trimmed by 4 bases and J by 3 bases, leaving 17 bases between them. The CDR3 is 15 amino acids. Germline assignment: CDR1 SGHRS and CDR2 YFSETQ. Written as DNA, the CDR3 is TGCGCCAGCAGCCCCGCGCCGGTTATGGTCTACGAGCAGTACTTC. This sequence encodes CASSPAPVMVYEQYF.

J is TRBJ1-1 and V is TRBV5-1; 8 nucleotides agree with TRBD1. The CDR3 extends over 15 amino acids. CDR1 is SGHRS, CDR2 YFSETQ, per germline. Trimming took 5 bases from V and 4 from J; bases not matched to a gene: 10. Here the CDR3 reads CASSDRGSGVTEAFF. Here the CDR3 DNA reads TGCGCCAGCAGTGACAGGGGCTCAGGGGTCACTGAAGCTTTCTTT.

The chain recombines TRBV4-1 with TRBJ1-2, with 10 positions matching TRBD1. Germline V lookup: CDR1 MGHRA, CDR2 YSYEKL. The CDR3 spans 16 residues. Trimming removed 0 bases from V and 5 bases from J; junction bases left unmatched: 6. CDR3 loop: CASSQDQGQGRYGYTF. CDR3 nucleotide sequence: TGCGCCAGCAGCCAAGATCAGGGACAGGGGCGTTATGGCTACACCTTC.

This chain connects TRBV5-1 to TRBJ2-2; no firm D call. Germline V gives CDR1 SGHRS, CDR2 YFSETQ. V was clipped by 5 bases and J by 8 bases, with 16 bases between them. The CDR3 totals 14 residues. The CDR3 DNA is TGCGCCAGCAGTCCGTTAAAGTCAATAGGGGAGCTGTTTTTT. Amino acid sequence: CASSPLKSIGELFF.

The chain's CDR3 is CASSQFLRNTEAFF. The CDR3 DNA reads as TGCGCCAGCAGCCAATTCCTGAGGAACACTGAAGCTTTCTTT. V usage is TRBV4-1 and J usage is TRBJ1-1, with D hard to call. Per germline, CDR1 MGHRA and CDR2 YSYEKL. CDR3 length: 14 residues. V was shortened by 2 bases and J by 1 base, with 8 bases between the two germline ends.

The CDR3 DNA reads TGTGCCAGCAGCTTAGTCCCTTTACTAGGGTCCCCAGATACGCAGTATTTT. Its translation: CASSLVPLLGSPDTQYF. V and J are TRBV11-3 and TRBJ2-3, with D possibly TRBD2 on 5 matching bases. The CDR3 has 17 residues. CDR1 is SGHNT, CDR2 YENEEA, per germline. With 1 base removed from V and 4 bases from J, the gap between germline ends came to 18 bases.

On this clone: The sample carries other DNA sequences with the same CDR3. The chain has TRBV1 and TRBJ1-5; no DNA check was done on the table's D call, TRBD1. TRBV1 is assigned pseudogene status. The CDR3 is made up of 17 amino acids. CDR3 amino acids: CTSSQAQRSTVAEPQHF. The CDR3 nucleotides are TGCACTAGCAGCCAAGCACAAAGATCGACAGTGGCAGAGCCCCAGCATTTT.

This rearrangement joins TRBV5-5 to TRBJ1-1; D remains ambiguous. The CDR3 extends over 15 amino acids. V dropped 0 bases and J dropped 1 base, with 10 bases sitting between them. The germline V gene has CDR1 SGHKS and CDR2 YYEKEE (reference sequence). The CDR3 reads CASSLDLLPNTEAFF. CDR3 nucleotide sequence: TGTGCCAGCAGCTTGGATCTCCTTCCGAACACTGAAGCTTTCTTT. Full variable domain (remainder filled in from reference TRBV5-5 and TRBJ1-1): DAGVTQSPTHLIKTRGQQVTLRCSPISGHKSVSWYQQVLGQGPQFIFQYYEKEERGRGNFPDRFSARQFPNYSSELNVNALLLGDSALYLCASSLDLLPNTEAFFGQGTRLTVV.

V gene TRBV19 combines with J gene TRBJ2-7, with TRBD2 matching over 7 bases. V trimming: 9 bases; J trimming: 4 bases; junction bases outside the gene matches: 3. Germline V gives CDR1 LNHDA, CDR2 SQIVND (reference sequence). The CDR3 consists of 11 residues. The CDR3 sequence: CASGLVYEQYF. In nucleotides, the CDR3 is TGTGCCAGCGGACTAGTTTACGAGCAGTACTTC.